This TCR beta chain was identified during a study of blood T cell repertoires in COVID-19. In the original analysis: Using reference gene primer amplification, nucleated cell counts were estimated. TCRdb keeps only in-frame clones here, not all; method: immunoSEQ multiplex PCR. V and J calls plus clone size are reproduced from that table; the DNA served to infer D and trimming. This table holds around 450,000 clones, around 89% found once. This CDR3 is 17 amino acids long. The V and J ends lost 5 bases and 1 base respectively, with 16 bases between them. Looked up from germline, CDR1 is KGHDR and CDR2 is SFDVKD.

The source of this sequence is a young woman with acute or convalescent COVID-19. The chain uses TRBV24-1 and TRBJ2-2; TRBD2 might be the D (6 bases). Sample: peripheral blood. The CDR3 loop is CATSGRAGGLNTGELFF. DNA for the CDR3: TGTGCCACCAGTGGGAGAGCGGGCGGACTGAACACCGGGGAGCTGTTTTTT.